These 3 T cell receptor beta chains came from one sample sequenced in a study of T cells in Graves' hyperthyroidism and ophthalmopathy. Using RNA transcripts as the source, TCR beta CDR3 regions were amplified. An initial round of RT-PCR targeting the TCR CDR3 relied on the HTBI primer set. TCRdb re-analysed the multiplex PCR reads in MiXCR, keeping a single row per CDR3 protein. Of 660,000 or so distinct CDR3 sequences in the sample, roughly 45% were seen once. Source material: peripheral blood or thyroid tissue (not recorded which). The source is an adult man with Graves' disease, either hyperthyroidism or ophthalmopathy (not recorded which).

The chain employs TRBV7-9 and TRBJ2-2; D uncertain. Trimming cost V 8 bases and J 6 bases, with 13 bases left between them. The CDR3 is 13 amino acids. Germline CDR1 SEHNR, CDR2 FQNEAQ (reference sequence). CDR3: CASPGSFPGELFF. The CDR3 DNA follows: TGTGCCAGCCCCGGGTCGTTTCCCGGGGAGCTGTTTTTT.

This clonotype was found many times. The chain couples TRBV9 to TRBJ2-5; 8 bases line up with TRBD2. V was pared by 3 bases and J by 5 bases, with 6 bases of the junction left unmatched. Germline V lookup: CDR1 SGDLS, CDR2 YYNGEE. This CDR3 has 14 residues. The CDR3: CASSESGSRETQYF. The CDR3 DNA sequence: TGTGCCAGCAGCGAAAGCGGGAGCAGGGAGACCCAGTACTTC.

The rearrangement links TRBV7-9 to TRBJ1-5, with D unresolved. The CDR3 length is 11 residues. Germline V lookup: CDR1 SEHNR, CDR2 FQNEAQ (reference sequence). Trimming took 5 bases from V and 11 from J, leaving 10 bases between them. DNA of the CDR3: TGTGCCAGCAGCGATCAAGAGACCCAGCATTTT. Translating gives CASSDQETQHF.